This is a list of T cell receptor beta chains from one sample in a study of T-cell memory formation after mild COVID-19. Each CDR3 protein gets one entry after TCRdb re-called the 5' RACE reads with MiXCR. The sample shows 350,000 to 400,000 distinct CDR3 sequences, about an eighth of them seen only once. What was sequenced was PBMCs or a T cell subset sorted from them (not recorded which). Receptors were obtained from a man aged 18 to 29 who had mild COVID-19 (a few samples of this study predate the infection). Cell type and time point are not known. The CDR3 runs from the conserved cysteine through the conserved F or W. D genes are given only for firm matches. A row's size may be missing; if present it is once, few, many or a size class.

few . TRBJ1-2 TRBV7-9 TGTGCCAGCAGCCCTAGTGGTGGCTATGGCTACACCTTC CASSPSGGYGYTF
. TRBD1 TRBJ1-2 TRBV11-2 TGTGCCAGCAGCCCGGGGTCGCACAGGGGGGATGGCTACACCTTC CASSPGSHRGDGYTF
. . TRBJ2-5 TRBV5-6 TGTGCCAGCAGCTTGGGGCTTTGGAGGGGAGAGACCCAGTACTTC CASSLGLWRGETQYF
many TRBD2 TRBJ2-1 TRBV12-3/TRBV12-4 TGTGCCAGCAGTTTAACGGGGGGTAAACACAATGAGCAGTTCTTC CASSLTGGKHNEQFF
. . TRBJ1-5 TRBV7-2 TGTGCCAGCAGTTCCTGGGCAGGTCAGCCCCAGCATTTT CASSSWAGQPQHF
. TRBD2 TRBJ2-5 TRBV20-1 TGCAGTGCTAGAAGCGGGGCGGGTGAGACCAAGTACTTC CSARSGAGETKYF
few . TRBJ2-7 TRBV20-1 TGCAGTGCTAGGGTCCCAGGAGGATCAGGGCAGTACTTC CSARVPGGSGQYF
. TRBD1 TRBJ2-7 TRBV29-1 TGCAGCGTTGCGGCGAGACAGGGGGCGAATGAGCAGTACTTC CSVAARQGANEQYF
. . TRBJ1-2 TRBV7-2 TGTGCCAGCAGCATTCAATCTTATGGCTACACCTTC CASSIQSYGYTF
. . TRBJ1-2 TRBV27 TGTGCCAGCAGTAGGGGGGCCGCTAACTATGGCTACACCTTC CASSRGAANYGYTF
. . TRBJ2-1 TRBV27 TGTGCCAGCAGCTTTGGGCGCCTCCGGGAGCAGTTCTTC CASSFGRLREQFF
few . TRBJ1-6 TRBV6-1 TGTGCCAGCAGTGAAATTAGCTATCTTAATTCACCCCTCCACTTT CASSEISYLNSPLHF
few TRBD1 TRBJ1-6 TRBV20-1 TGCAGTGCTAGGGAAGGGGGACAGTATAATTCACCCCTCCACTTT CSAREGGQYNSPLHF
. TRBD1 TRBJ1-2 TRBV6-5 TGTGCCAGCAGAATACAGGGGACGTATGGCTACACCTTC CASRIQGTYGYTF
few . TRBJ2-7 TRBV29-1 TGCAGCGTTTATCTCACGGGGCTAAGGTCCTACGAGCAGTACTTC CSVYLTGLRSYEQYF
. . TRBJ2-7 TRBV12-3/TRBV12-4 TGTGCCAGCAGTTTCAAGGTCAGCGAGCAGTACTTC CASSFKVSEQYF
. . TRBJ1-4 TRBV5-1 TGCGCCAGCAGCGCGGACAGCGATAATGAAAAACTGTTTTTT CASSADSDNEKLFF
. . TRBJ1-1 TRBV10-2 TGCGCCAGCAGTGAGTTTAGTGGGGTCACTGAAGCTTTCTTT CASSEFSGVTEAFF
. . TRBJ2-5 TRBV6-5 TGTGCCAGCAGTCCGCGGACCCTAGGAGGGGAGACCCAGTACTTC CASSPRTLGGETQYF
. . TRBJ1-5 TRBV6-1 TGTGCCAGCGGGGGGGGGCGCAGGGATCAGCCCCAGCATTTT CASGGGRRDQPQHF
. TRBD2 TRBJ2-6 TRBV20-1 TGCAGTGCTCTAGACACTAGCGGGACCTCTGGGGCCAACGTCCTGACTTTC CSALDTSGTSGANVLTF
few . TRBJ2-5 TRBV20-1 TGCAGTGCTAGCCGTTCCAGGTATCATTTGGCGACCCAGTACTTC CSASRSRYHLATQYF
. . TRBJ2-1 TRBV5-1 TGCGCCAGCAACCCGGTCCCCCCCTACAATGAGCAGTTCTTC CASNPVPPYNEQFF
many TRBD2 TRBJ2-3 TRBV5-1 TGTGCCAGCAGCTTAGCGGGGAACACAGATACGCAGTATTTT CASSLAGNTDTQYF
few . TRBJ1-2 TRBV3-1 TGTGCCAGCAGCCAACCTAGATGGGGGGGGACGGGGAGAGGCCCCCCCTATGGCTACACCTTC CASSQPRWGGTGRGPPYGYTF
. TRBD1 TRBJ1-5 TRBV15 TGTGCCACCAGCAGACGGGCTGGGACAGGGGGCGATCAGCCCCAGCATTTT CATSRRAGTGGDQPQHF
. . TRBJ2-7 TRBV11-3 TGTGCCAGCAGCTCCCAGGGCTACGGCGAGCAGTACTTC CASSSQGYGEQYF
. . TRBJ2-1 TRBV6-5 TGTGCCAGCAGTTACGGGGGGGCTTCGTCCTACAATGAGCAGTTCTTC CASSYGGASSYNEQFF
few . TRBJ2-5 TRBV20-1 TGCAGTGCTCCCCAGAGGGGGGCGGAGACCCAGTACTTC CSAPQRGAETQYF
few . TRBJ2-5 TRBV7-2 TGTGCCAGCAGCTCCGATCGACAGGTTAGGCCCCAGTACTTC CASSSDRQVRPQYF
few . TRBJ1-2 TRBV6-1 TGTGCCAGCAGTGCATGGGGGGCGGGCGGCTACACCTTC CASSAWGAGGYTF
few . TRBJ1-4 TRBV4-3 TGCGCCAGCAGCCAAGGAAAAGGGCCGGCTAATGAAAAACTGTTTTTT CASSQGKGPANEKLFF
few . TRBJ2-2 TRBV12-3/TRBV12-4 TGTGCCATAAGCCACAGGAACACCGGGGAGCTGTTTTTT CAISHRNTGELFF
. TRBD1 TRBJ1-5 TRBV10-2 TGCGCCAGCGGAAATCTACAGGGGAATCAGCCCCAGCATTTT CASGNLQGNQPQHF
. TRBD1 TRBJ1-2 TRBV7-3 TGTGCCAGCAGCACGACAGGGGGCGCTGGCTACACCTTC CASSTTGGAGYTF
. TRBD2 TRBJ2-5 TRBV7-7 TGTGCCAGCAGCTCAATAGCGGGAGGGGAGACCCAGTACTTC CASSSIAGGETQYF
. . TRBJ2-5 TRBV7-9 TGTGCCAGCAGAAAGGGGGGTGAGACCCAGTACTTC CASRKGGETQYF
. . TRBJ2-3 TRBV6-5 TGTGCCAGCAGTTACGGTTCGGGGGGCCTGGGTGATACGCAGTATTTT CASSYGSGGLGDTQYF
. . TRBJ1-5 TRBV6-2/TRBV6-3 TGTGCCAGCAGTTACTCGCAGGCCGTACAGCCCCAGCATTTT CASSYSQAVQPQHF